The 2 T cell receptor beta chains below were found in one sample sequenced in a study of neurological immune-mediated disorders (dated by TCRdb to the late 2010s). Libraries came from 5' RACE. The sequencer was an Illumina HiSeq 2500. Clones were called with MiXCR by TCRdb after fastp trimmed the public reads at Q25, and only in-frame beta chains were retained. Under each unique CDR3 protein, matching rows form one entry showing the most common genes and DNA. The sample data list 60,000 or so distinct CDR3 sequences, and about an eighth of these were observed just once. 1.8% of the sample lies in the top ten. Material for sequencing was PBMCs. Every receptor here comes from a man aged 60-69 years in good health.

This clonotype was counted at least ten times. The chain uses TRBV5-1 and TRBJ2-3, with D tentatively TRBD1 or TRBD2 (5 bases each). V was pared by 3 bases and J by 1 base, with 9 bases between. Germline CDR1 is SGHRS and CDR2 is YFSETQ. The CDR3 is 14 residues long. The CDR3 DNA follows: TGCGCCAGCAGCTCCGGGACGGGCACAGATACGCAGTATTTT. Translating it yields CASSSGTGTDTQYF. The entire variable domain, with the rest obtained from reference TRBV5-1 and TRBJ2-3, is as follows: KAGVTQTPRYLIKTRGQQVTLSCSPISGHRSVSWYQQTPGQGLQFLFEYFSETQRNKGNFPGRFSGRQFSNSRSEMNVSTLELGDSALYLCASSSGTGTDTQYFGPGTRLTVL.

This clonotype was counted at least ten times. The chain recombines TRBV19 with TRBJ2-1; unclear D gene. Germline lookup yields CDR1 LNHDA and CDR2 SQIVND (reference sequence). The CDR3 length is 12 residues. The V and J ends lost 10 bases and 4 bases respectively, with 11 bases between them. The CDR3 loop is CATGSNYNEQFF. DNA for the CDR3: TGTGCCACCGGATCAAATTACAATGAGCAGTTCTTC.